These 27 T cell receptor beta chains originate from one sample sequenced in a study of T cell responses to AZD1222 COVID-19 vaccine (dated by TCRdb to about 2021). The library was obtained by the immunoSEQ multiplex PCR assay. This is the immuneACCESS table as TCRdb keeps it, with only in-frame sequences that have V and J called. A part of the clones is gone; compared with another copy, unresolved V genes explain less than half, and the rest is unexplained. The sample includes around 150,000 clones, with about 93% observed a single time. Clones ranked in the top ten supply 3% to 3.5% of the sample. According to the study, the label for this sample's time point signals: about 28 days (+/-7) after the second vaccine dose. Sequences were derived from peripheral blood, sampled 28 days after the second AZD1222 dose. The receptors here all came from an adult who received the AZD1222 COVID-19 vaccine.

This chain joins TRBV15 and TRBJ2-5; no clear D gene. Trimming took 3 bases from V and 0 from J, leaving 8 bases between them. The CDR3 is 14 amino acids. CDR1 is LNHNV and CDR2 is YYDKDF in the germline V gene (reference sequence). The CDR3 sequence: CATSSGSNQETQYF. The CDR3 nucleotides are TGTGCCACCAGCAGTGGGTCAAACCAAGAGACCCAGTACTTC.

The V and J genes are TRBV25-1 and TRBJ1-1; D is unclear. Germline assignment: CDR1 MGHDK and CDR2 SYGVNS. The CDR3 consists of 12 residues. V was trimmed by 6 bases and J by 2 bases, leaving 7 bases between them. For the CDR3, the DNA is TGTGCCAGCAGGACGGGTAACACTGAAGCTTTCTTT. Encoded protein: CASRTGNTEAFF.

The chain uses TRBV7-9 and TRBJ2-7; 14 nucleotides match TRBD2. The CDR3 has 16 amino acids. V shed 3 bases and J 7 bases; nucleotides not matched to a gene: 8. CDR1 and CDR2 from the germline V gene are SEHNR and FQNEAQ (reference sequence). The CDR3 loop reads CASSFGTSGRLWEQYF. The CDR3 DNA sequence: TGTGCCAGCAGCTTCGGGACTAGCGGGAGATTGTGGGAGCAGTACTTC.

The rearrangement links TRBV10-3 to TRBJ2-1; 7 positions match TRBD1. The germline V gene encodes CDR1 ENHRY and CDR2 SYGVKD. The CDR3 loop spans 15 amino acids. Trimming cost V 2 bases and J 7 bases; bases outside gene matches: 8. DNA of the CDR3: TGTGCCATCAGTGAGCCAGAGACAGGGATGAATGAGCAGTTCTTC. The encoded protein is CAISEPETGMNEQFF.

The rearrangement joins TRBV6-6 to TRBJ2-7, with TRBD2 as a possible D gene (5 bases). Trimming removed 5 bases from V and 0 bases from J, with 11 bases in between. The V gene's germline CDR1 is MNHNY and CDR2 SVGAGI (reference sequence). The CDR3 spans 14 residues. CDR3 residues: CASSAPGNSYEQYF. In DNA, the CDR3 is TGTGCCAGCAGTGCTCCCGGGAACTCCTACGAGCAGTACTTC.

The chain is built from TRBV19 and TRBJ2-7; tentatively, D is TRBD1 (6 bases). V shed 3 bases and J shed 3 bases, with 9 bases lying between them. The CDR3 length is 13 residues. From germline, CDR1 is LNHDA and CDR2 SQIVND (reference sequence). DNA for the CDR3: TGTGCCAGTAGTATCCGACAGGACTACGAGCAGTACTTC. Translated: CASSIRQDYEQYF.

The J gene is TRBJ1-1, the V gene TRBV28, with TRBD1 matching over 7 bases. V trimming: 3 bases; J trimming: 1 base; junction bases outside the gene matches: 5. The CDR3 is made up of 15 amino acids. The germline CDR1 and CDR2 sequences are MDHEN and SYDVKM. CDR3 residues: CASSLWGTENTEAFF. CDR3 coding DNA: TGTGCCAGCAGTTTGTGGGGGACAGAGAACACTGAAGCTTTCTTT.

This clone appeared once. This chain connects TRBV3-1 (or the pseudogene TRBV3-2) to TRBJ2-1; D is tentatively TRBD1 or TRBD2 (7 bases each). The CDR3 totals 16 residues. Germline loops: CDR1 LGHDT, CDR2 YNNKEL (reference sequence). The V and J ends lost 0 bases and 8 bases respectively, with 17 bases between them. CDR3 sequence (DNA): TGTGCCAGCAGCCAAGATCGACTAGCCCAGGGGGATGAGCAGTTCTTC. Amino acids: CASSQDRLAQGDEQFF.

V is TRBV30 and J is TRBJ2-1; unclear D gene. The V end was cut by 1 base, the J end by 9 bases, with 7 bases between. CDR3 size: 11 residues. Germline V gene sequence: CDR1 GTSNPN, CDR2 SVGIG (reference sequence). CDR3 loop: CAWSAKREQFF. CDR3 nucleotide sequence: TGTGCCTGGAGTGCTAAGCGTGAGCAGTTCTTC.

The gene calls are TRBV18 and TRBJ1-1; no firm D call. The V end was cut by 2 bases, the J end by 1 base, with 5 bases between. Germline assignment: CDR1 KGHSH and CDR2 LQKENI. The CDR3 is 13 residues long. CDR3 amino acids: CASSPGKNTEAFF. The CDR3 nucleotides are TGTGCCAGCTCACCAGGCAAGAACACTGAAGCTTTCTTT.

The chain couples TRBV20-1 to TRBJ1-5; tentative D call: TRBD1 (6 bases). Germline CDR1 DFQATT, CDR2 SNEGSKA (reference sequence). V was trimmed by 3 bases and J by 2 bases, leaving 11 bases between them. This CDR3 contains 14 residues. The CDR3 region is CSASGRGRNQPQHF. The DNA of the CDR3 is TGCAGTGCTAGTGGCAGGGGACGCAATCAGCCCCAGCATTTT.

The chain employs TRBV30 and TRBJ2-7; 8 nucleotides agree with TRBD2. With 4 bases clipped from V and 6 bases from J, the junction kept 11 bases outside the gene matches. In germline, CDR1 is GTSNPN, CDR2 SVGIG (reference sequence). The CDR3 loop spans 14 amino acids. In nucleotides, the CDR3 is TGTGCCTGGACCCCGGGACTAGGATACGCCGAGCAGTACTTC. As protein: CAWTPGLGYAEQYF.

This clone was detected only a few times. The chain joins TRBV10-2 to TRBJ2-1, with 12 bases lining up with TRBD2. The junction had 10 bases not matched to a gene; V was cut back by 5 bases and J by 5 bases. Germline CDR1 WSHSY, CDR2 SAAADI. The length of the CDR3 is 17 residues. The CDR3 here is CASSPLLTSGSHNEQFF. CDR3 nucleotides: TGCGCCAGCAGTCCTCTACTGACTAGCGGGAGCCACAATGAGCAGTTCTTC.

The J gene is TRBJ1-2, the V gene TRBV27; D remains unclear. Germline CDR1 reads MNHEY; CDR2 reads SMNVEV (reference sequence). CDR3 length: 12 amino acids. V was pared by 5 bases and J by 4 bases, with 8 bases between. The chain's CDR3 is CASSPKGYGYTF. CDR3 in DNA: TGTGCCAGCAGTCCCAAGGGCTATGGCTACACCTTC.

This clone was detected once. J is TRBJ2-1 and V is TRBV7-8; 7 positions match TRBD2. There are 14 residues in the CDR3. The germline V gene encodes CDR1 SGHVS and CDR2 FQNEAQ. V trimming: 3 bases; J trimming: 7 bases; junction bases outside the gene matches: 6. The CDR3 bases are TGTGCCAGCAGCTTCAAGCGGGAAGGGAATGAGCAGTTCTTC. Its protein product is CASSFKREGNEQFF. The variable domain in full, with the rest retrieved from reference TRBV7-8 and TRBJ2-1, is GAGVSQSPRYKVAKRGQDVALRCDPISGHVSLFWYQQALGQGPEFLTYFQNEAQLDKSGLPSDRFFAERPEGSVSTLKIQRTQQEDSAVYLCASSFKREGNEQFFGPGTRLTVL.

The J gene is TRBJ1-2, the V gene TRBV29-1; TRBD1 might be the D (6 bases). Germline values: CDR1 SQVTM, CDR2 ANQGSEA. The CDR3 is 13 residues long. Trimming removed 4 bases at V and 8 bases at J, with 17 bases between. CDR3 in DNA: TGCAGCGTTGGGACAGAAAGGCTTGGCGGCTACACCTTC. Its translation: CSVGTERLGGYTF. The variable domain in full, with the rest retrieved from reference TRBV29-1 and TRBJ1-2, is SAVISQKPSRDICQRGTSLTIQCQVDSQVTMMFWYRQQPGQSLTLIATANQGSEATYESGFVIDKFPISRPNLTFSTLTVSNMSPEDSSIYLCSVGTERLGGYTFGSGTRLTVV.

The chain has TRBV7-9 and TRBJ1-3; tentative D call: TRBD1 (5 bases). Germline V gene lookup returns CDR1 SEHNR and CDR2 FQNEAQ (reference sequence). Trimming removed 0 bases from V and 0 bases from J, with 18 bases in between. The CDR3 has 19 amino acids. The CDR3 region has the DNA TGTGCCAGCAGCTTAGCGATTCCCGGGACCGTCCTCTCTGGAAACACCATATATTTT. Protein sequence: CASSLAIPGTVLSGNTIYF.

This clone occurred once. This sequence joins TRBV7-9 and TRBJ2-1; 8 bases fit TRBD2. The CDR3 sequence is 17 residues long. Germline V CDR1 and CDR2: SEHNR, FQNEAQ (reference sequence). Trimming took 0 bases from V and 3 from J; bases not matched to a gene: 7. CDR3 loop: CASSLALSGSGYNEQFF. CDR3 DNA: TGTGCCAGCAGCTTAGCTCTGAGCGGGAGCGGCTACAATGAGCAGTTCTTC.

The chain links TRBV6-4 to TRBJ2-2; 8 positions agree with TRBD1. V gave up 6 bases and J gave up 8 bases; unmatched junction bases: 8. CDR3 length: 14 residues. CDR1 MRHNA and CDR2 SNTAGT come from the germline V gene. In DNA, the CDR3 is TGTGCCAGCAGAGCGACAGGGGAGACAGGGGAGCTGTTTTTT. Translated, it gives CASRATGETGELFF.

Comment on this clone: The sample has other DNA sequences that encode this CDR3 too. The chain recombines TRBV7-9 with TRBJ2-7, with 9 bases fitting TRBD2. V was clipped by 3 bases and J by 3 bases; unmatched bases: 0. The CDR3 extends over 13 amino acids. Germline V gives CDR1 SEHNR, CDR2 FQNEAQ (reference sequence). The CDR3 DNA follows: TGTGCCAGCAGCTTTAGCGGGAGCTACGAGCAGTACTTC. Amino acids: CASSFSGSYEQYF.

The gene calls are TRBV19 and TRBJ2-7; 7 nucleotides agree with TRBD2. After removal of 4 bases from V and 1 base from J, the junction contained 7 bases not matched to a gene. The CDR3 sequence is 15 residues long. Per germline, CDR1 LNHDA and CDR2 SQIVND (reference sequence). CDR3 protein: CASSTRDYASYEQYF. In DNA form, the CDR3 reads TGTGCCAGTAGTACCCGGGACTACGCTTCCTACGAGCAGTACTTC. Full variable domain (rest looked up from reference TRBV19 and TRBJ2-7): DGGITQSPKYLFRKEGQNVTLSCEQNLNHDAMYWYRQDPGQGLRLIYYSQIVNDFQKGDIAEGYSVSREKKESFPLTVTSAQKNPTAFYLCASSTRDYASYEQYFGPGTRLTVT.

V usage is TRBV3-1 (or the pseudogene TRBV3-2) and J usage is TRBJ1-3; a possible D gene is TRBD1 (5 bases). V was cut by 4 bases and J by 4 bases, with 14 bases left in between. The germline V gene has CDR1 LGHDT and CDR2 YNNKEL (reference sequence). CDR3 length: 15 amino acids. The DNA of the CDR3 is TGTGCCAGCAGCCCCGGACAAAACCTGGGAAACACCATATATTTT. This sequence encodes CASSPGQNLGNTIYF.

CDR3 bases: TGTGCCAGCAGTCGGACAGGGACGGGTGGGGCCAACGTCCTGACTTTC. It codes for CASSRTGTGGANVLTF. The J gene is TRBJ2-6, the V gene TRBV2; 8 nucleotides align to TRBD1. Germline trimming cut 5 bases from V and 3 bases from J; bases unmatched to any gene: 6. The CDR3 covers 16 residues. Germline lookup yields CDR1 SNHLY and CDR2 FYNNEI.

The table lists this clone with a count of one. The gene calls are TRBV4-1 and TRBJ1-2, with 8 bases identical to TRBD1. Trimming removed 4 bases from V and 6 bases from J; junction bases left unmatched: 16. The CDR3 extends over 17 amino acids. CDR1 and CDR2 from the germline V gene are MGHRA and YSYEKL. As DNA, the CDR3 is TGCGCCAGCAGCCTGCCCCTTACCGGGACAGGCCATCATGGCTACACCTTC. Translated: CASSLPLTGTGHHGYTF.

The chain is built from TRBV10-2 and TRBJ2-1; 7 nucleotides line up with TRBD1. Germline V gene data show CDR1 as WSHSY and CDR2 as SAAADI. The CDR3 length is 15 residues. Germline trimming cut 6 bases from V and 2 bases from J; bases unmatched to any gene: 7. The CDR3 coding sequence is TGCGCCAGCAGCGATGACAGGGTCGCCTACAATGAGCAGTTCTTC. Translated: CASSDDRVAYNEQFF.

The V gene is TRBV7-2, the J gene TRBJ1-6; D is perhaps TRBD1 (6 bases). There are 15 residues in the CDR3. The germline V gene has CDR1 SGHTA and CDR2 FQGNSA. V lost 0 bases to trimming and J lost 10 bases, with 13 bases between them. The CDR3 nucleotides are TGTGCCAGCAGCTTAGCGGAGGGGGGCGTCTCACCCCTCCACTTT. Its translation: CASSLAEGGVSPLHF. Drawing the rest from reference TRBV7-2 and TRBJ1-6, the complete variable domain is GAGVSQSPSNKVTEKGKDVELRCDPISGHTALYWYRQSLGQGLEFLIYFQGNSAPDKSGLPSDRFSAERTGGSVSTLTIQRTQQEDSAVYLCASSLAEGGVSPLHFGNGTRLTVT.

This clone was seen just once. This chain uses TRBV11-2 with TRBJ2-7; D is undetermined. CDR1 and CDR2 (germline): SGHAT, FQNNGV. CDR3 length: 15 residues. Trimming took 0 bases from V and 4 from J, leaving 13 bases between them. In DNA, the CDR3 is TGTGCCAGCAGCTTAGAAGGCAGCCGGGTTTACGAGCAGTACTTC. Translation gives CASSLEGSRVYEQYF.